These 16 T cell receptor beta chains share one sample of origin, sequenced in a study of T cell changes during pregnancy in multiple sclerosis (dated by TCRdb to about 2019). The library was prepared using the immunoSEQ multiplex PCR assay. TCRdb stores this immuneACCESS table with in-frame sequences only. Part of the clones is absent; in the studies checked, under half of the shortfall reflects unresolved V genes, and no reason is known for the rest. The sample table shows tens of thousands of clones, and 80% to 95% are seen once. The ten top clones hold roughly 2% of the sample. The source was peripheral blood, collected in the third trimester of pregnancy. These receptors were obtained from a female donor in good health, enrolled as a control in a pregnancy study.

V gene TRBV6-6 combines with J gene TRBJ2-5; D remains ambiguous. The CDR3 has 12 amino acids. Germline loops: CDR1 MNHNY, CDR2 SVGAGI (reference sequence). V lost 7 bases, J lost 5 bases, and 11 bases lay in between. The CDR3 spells CASTTMQETQYF. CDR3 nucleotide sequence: TGTGCCAGCACGACAATGCAGGAGACCCAGTACTTC.

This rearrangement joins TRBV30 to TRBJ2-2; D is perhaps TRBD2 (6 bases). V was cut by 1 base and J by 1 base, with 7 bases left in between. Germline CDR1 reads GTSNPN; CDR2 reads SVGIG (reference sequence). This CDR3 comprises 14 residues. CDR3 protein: CAWSEGLNTGELFF. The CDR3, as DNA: TGTGCCTGGAGTGAGGGACTGAACACCGGGGAGCTGTTTTTT.

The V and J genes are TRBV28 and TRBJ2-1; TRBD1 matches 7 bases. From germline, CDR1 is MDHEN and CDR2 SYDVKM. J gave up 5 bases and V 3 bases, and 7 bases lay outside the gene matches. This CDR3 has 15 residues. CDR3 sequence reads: CASSFQGEINNEQFF. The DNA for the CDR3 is TGTGCCAGCAGTTTTCAGGGGGAGATCAACAATGAGCAGTTCTTC.

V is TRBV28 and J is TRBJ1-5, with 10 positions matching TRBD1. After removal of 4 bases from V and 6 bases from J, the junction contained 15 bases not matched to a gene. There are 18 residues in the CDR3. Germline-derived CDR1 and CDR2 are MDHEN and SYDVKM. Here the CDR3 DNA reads TGTGCCAGCAGTTCCGGGACAGGGGTTGGTGTAGGTCTTCAGCCCCAGCATTTT. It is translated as CASSSGTGVGVGLQPQHF. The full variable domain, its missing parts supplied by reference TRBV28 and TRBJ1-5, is DVKVTQSSRYLVKRTGEKVFLECVQDMDHENMFWYRQDPGLGLRLIYFSYDVKMKEKGDIPEGYSVSREKKERFSLILESASTNQTSMYLCASSSGTGVGVGLQPQHFGDGTRLSIL.

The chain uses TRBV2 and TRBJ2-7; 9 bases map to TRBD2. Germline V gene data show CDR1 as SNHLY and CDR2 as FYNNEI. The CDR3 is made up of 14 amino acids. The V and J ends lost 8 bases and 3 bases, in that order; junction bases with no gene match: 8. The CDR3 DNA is TGTGCCAGCGGCCAAGCGGGAGGTAGCTACGAGCAGTACTTC. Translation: CASGQAGGSYEQYF.

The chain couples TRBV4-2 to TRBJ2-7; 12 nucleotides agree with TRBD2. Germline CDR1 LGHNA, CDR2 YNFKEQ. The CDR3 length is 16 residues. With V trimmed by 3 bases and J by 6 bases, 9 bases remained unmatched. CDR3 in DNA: TGTGCCAGCAGCCATAGTACAGGACTAGCGGGACGCGAGCAGTACTTC. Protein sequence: CASSHSTGLAGREQYF.

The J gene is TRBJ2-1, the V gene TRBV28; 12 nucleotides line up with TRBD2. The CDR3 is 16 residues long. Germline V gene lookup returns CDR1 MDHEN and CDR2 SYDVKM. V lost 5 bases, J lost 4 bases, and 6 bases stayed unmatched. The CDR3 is CASSVILAGGYNEQFF. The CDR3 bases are TGTGCCAGCAGTGTAATTCTAGCGGGAGGGTACAATGAGCAGTTCTTC.

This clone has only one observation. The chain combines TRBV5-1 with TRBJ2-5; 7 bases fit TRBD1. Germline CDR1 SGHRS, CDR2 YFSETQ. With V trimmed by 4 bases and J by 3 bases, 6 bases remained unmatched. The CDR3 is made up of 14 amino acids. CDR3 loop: CASSTSQGEETQYF. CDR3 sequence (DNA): TGCGCCAGCAGCACGAGCCAGGGGGAAGAGACCCAGTACTTC.

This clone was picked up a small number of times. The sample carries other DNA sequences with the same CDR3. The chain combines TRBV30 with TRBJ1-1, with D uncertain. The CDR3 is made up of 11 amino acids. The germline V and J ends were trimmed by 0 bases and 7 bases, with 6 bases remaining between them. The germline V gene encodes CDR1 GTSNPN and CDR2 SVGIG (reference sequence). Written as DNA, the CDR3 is TGTGCCTGGAGTGTTCTGAGTGAAGCTTTCTTT. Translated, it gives CAWSVLSEAFF.

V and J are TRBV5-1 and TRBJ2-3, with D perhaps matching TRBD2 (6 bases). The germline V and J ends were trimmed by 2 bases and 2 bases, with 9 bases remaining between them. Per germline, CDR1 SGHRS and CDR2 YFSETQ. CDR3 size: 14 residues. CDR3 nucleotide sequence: TGCGCCAGCAGCTTTCGGGAGCCCACAGATACGCAGTATTTT. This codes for CASSFREPTDTQYF. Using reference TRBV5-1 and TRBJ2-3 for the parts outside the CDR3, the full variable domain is KAGVTQTPRYLIKTRGQQVTLSCSPISGHRSVSWYQQTPGQGLQFLFEYFSETQRNKGNFPGRFSGRQFSNSRSEMNVSTLELGDSALYLCASSFREPTDTQYFGPGTRLTVL.

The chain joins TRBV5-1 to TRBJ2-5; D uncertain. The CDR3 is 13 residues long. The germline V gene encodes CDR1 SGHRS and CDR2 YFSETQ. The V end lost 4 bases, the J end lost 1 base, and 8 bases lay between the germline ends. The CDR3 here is CASSARVQETQYF. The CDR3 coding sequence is TGCGCCAGCAGCGCCCGGGTCCAAGAGACCCAGTACTTC.

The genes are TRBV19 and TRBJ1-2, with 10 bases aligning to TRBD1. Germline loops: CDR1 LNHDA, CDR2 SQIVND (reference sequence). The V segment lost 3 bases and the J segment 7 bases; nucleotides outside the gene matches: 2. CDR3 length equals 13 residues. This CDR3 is CASSMGTGVGYTF. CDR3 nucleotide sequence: TGTGCCAGTAGTATGGGGACAGGGGTTGGCTACACCTTC.

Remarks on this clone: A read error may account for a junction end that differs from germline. CDR3 in amino acids: CASSITDAGHNEQFF. CDR3 nucleotide sequence: TGTGCCAGCAGCATAACAGACGCGGGACACAATGAGCAGTTCTTC. V usage is TRBV7-3 and J usage is TRBJ2-1, with D maybe TRBD2 (6 bases). The germline V gene has CDR1 SGHTA and CDR2 FQGTGA. This CDR3 region has 15 residues.

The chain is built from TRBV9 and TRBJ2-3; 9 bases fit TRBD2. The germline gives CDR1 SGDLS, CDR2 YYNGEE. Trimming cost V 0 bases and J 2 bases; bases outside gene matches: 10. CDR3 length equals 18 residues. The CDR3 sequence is CASSVGESGRFNTDTQYF. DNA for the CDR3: TGTGCCAGCAGCGTAGGAGAGAGCGGGAGGTTTAACACAGATACGCAGTATTTT.

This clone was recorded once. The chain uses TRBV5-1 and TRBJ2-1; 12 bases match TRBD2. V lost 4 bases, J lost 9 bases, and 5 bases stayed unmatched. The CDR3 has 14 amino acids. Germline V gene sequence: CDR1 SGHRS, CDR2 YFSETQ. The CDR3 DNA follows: TGCGCCAGCAGCGAGACTAGCGGGAGCGGTGAGCAGTTCTTC. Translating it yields CASSETSGSGEQFF.

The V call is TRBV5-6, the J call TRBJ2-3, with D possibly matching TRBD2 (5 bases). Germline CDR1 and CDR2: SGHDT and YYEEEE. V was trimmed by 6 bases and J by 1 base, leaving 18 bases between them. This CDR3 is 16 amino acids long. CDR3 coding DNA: TGTGCCAGCACCGATGAGGTCCCCGGGGGCACAGATACGCAGTATTTT. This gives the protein CASTDEVPGGTDTQYF.